This passage covers 20 T cell receptor beta chains from one sample sequenced in a study of identical twins. TCRdb fed the 5' RACE reads into MiXCR, producing one record per CDR3 protein. The profile covers roughly 700,000 distinct CDR3 sequences, with around 8.6% appearing a single time and around 0.98% taken by the ten largest. The data were also submitted as part of a second study, on yellow fever vaccine responses in identical twins.

Sequencing was done on a sample of PBMCs. Every receptor here comes from a woman between 18 and 29 years old in good health.

Of note for this clonotype: A read error may produce the germline difference seen at one junction end. V is TRBV6-4 and J is TRBJ2-1, with 15 bases that match TRBD2. Germline CDR1 is MRHNA and CDR2 is SNTAGT. The CDR3 is 19 amino acids. The CDR3 nucleotides read TGTGCCAGCAGTGGACTCGGGACTAGCGGGAGGAACTCCTACAATGCGCAGTTCTTC. Amino acids: CASSGLGTSGRNSYNAQFF.

The V and J genes are TRBV29-1 and TRBJ2-2; no reliable D call. Germline values: CDR1 SQVTM, CDR2 ANQGSEA. Trimming cost V 0 bases and J 0 bases, with 8 bases left between them. The CDR3 contains 15 residues. CDR3 protein: CSVEDLRPNTGELFF. CDR3 nucleotides: TGCAGCGTTGAAGATCTGAGACCGAACACCGGGGAGCTGTTTTTT.

This clonotype was detected only a few times. The chain carries TRBV6-2 or TRBV6-3 and TRBJ2-7, with 8 bases identical to TRBD1. Germline assignment: CDR1 MNHEY and CDR2 SVGEGT. This CDR3 contains 14 residues. V shed 5 bases and J 3 bases; nucleotides not matched to a gene: 6. CDR3 amino acids: CASSDPGQVYEQYF. The CDR3 nucleotides read TGTGCCAGCAGTGACCCGGGACAGGTCTACGAGCAGTACTTC.

This clonotype has just a few counts. This sequence joins TRBV27 and TRBJ2-7, with D perhaps TRBD2 (6 bases). CDR1 is MNHEY, CDR2 SMNVEV, per germline (reference sequence). Trimming left V 5 bases short and J 3 bases short, with 17 bases between. The CDR3 is made up of 15 amino acids. CDR3 DNA sequence: TGTGCCAGCAGTGCGAGGGGAGGTAAAGTCTACGAGCAGTACTTC. It codes for CASSARGGKVYEQYF.

This clonotype was found a few times. The chain recombines TRBV12-3 or TRBV12-4 with TRBJ2-7, with D tentatively TRBD2 (5 bases). V was trimmed by 5 bases and J by 3 bases, leaving 14 bases between them. This CDR3 spans 14 amino acids. CDR3 bases: TGTGCCAGCAGTAATTGGGCGGGCGTCTACGAGCAGTACTTC. Translating it yields CASSNWAGVYEQYF.

This clonotype was seen a handful of times. This chain links TRBV5-6 with TRBJ2-7, with TRBD2 matching over 9 bases. The CDR3 contains 14 residues. CDR1 and CDR2 (germline): SGHDT, YYEEEE. The junction had 8 bases not matched to a gene; V was cut back by 4 bases and J by 6 bases. CDR3 DNA: TGTGCCAGCAGCCTAGCGGGAAGCAAGAGCGAGCAGTACTTC. It specifies CASSLAGSKSEQYF.

The chain is built from TRBV5-1 and TRBJ2-3; 13 nucleotides line up with TRBD2. Trimming cost V 4 bases and J 2 bases; bases outside gene matches: 7. This CDR3 spans 17 amino acids. Germline CDR1 SGHRS, CDR2 YFSETQ. The CDR3 here is CASSVGTSGDPTDTQYF. The CDR3 nucleotides are TGCGCCAGCAGCGTAGGGACTAGCGGGGACCCCACAGATACGCAGTATTTT.

The chain uses TRBV28 and TRBJ2-6, with a tentative D call TRBD1 (6 bases). This CDR3 is built from 20 residues. Trimming shortened V by 1 base and J by 4 bases, and 23 bases separated the two germline ends. Germline lookup yields CDR1 MDHEN and CDR2 SYDVKM. The CDR3 DNA reads as TGTGCCAGCAGTTTATTGGTACCAAGGGCTGAGGGGGAGGGGGCCAACGTCCTGACTTTC. Its protein product is CASSLLVPRAEGEGANVLTF.

This clonotype has only a few counts. The junction does not match germline at one end; this may be a read error. The rearrangement joins TRBV5-5 to TRBJ2-2, with 9 bases lining up with TRBD1. This CDR3 is built from 12 residues. Germline values: CDR1 SGHKS, CDR2 YYEKEE (reference sequence). The CDR3 DNA reads TGTGCCAGCAGCACCCGACAGGGGGGGCTGTTTTTT. Its translation: CASSTRQGGLFF. Looking up the rest from reference TRBV5-5 and TRBJ2-2 gives the full variable domain: DAGVTQSPTHLIKTRGQQVTLRCSPISGHKSVSWYQQVLGQGPQFIFQYYEKEERGRGNFPDRFSARQFPNYSSELNVNALLLGDSALYLCASSTRQGGLFFGEGSRLTVL.

This clonotype occurred a few times. V and J are TRBV20-1 and TRBJ2-6, with D possibly TRBD1 on 5 matching bases. Germline values: CDR1 DFQATT, CDR2 SNEGSKA (reference sequence). V was cut by 0 bases and J by 2 bases, with 14 bases left in between. CDR3 size: 17 residues. CDR3 sequence reads: CSARDRQGTTGANVLTF. The CDR3 coding sequence is TGCAGTGCTAGAGATCGTCAGGGTACAACTGGGGCCAACGTCCTGACTTTC.

This chain joins TRBV7-9 and TRBJ2-7, with 7 bases aligning to TRBD1. Germline V gene lookup returns CDR1 SEHNR and CDR2 FQNEAQ (reference sequence). The CDR3 spans 14 residues. Unmatched junction bases numbered 4, after V lost 5 bases and J lost 0 bases. The DNA for the CDR3 is TGTGCCAGCAGCAAACGGGACAGCTCCTACGAGCAGTACTTC. This codes for CASSKRDSSYEQYF. Filled out from reference TRBV7-9 and TRBJ2-7, the complete variable domain reads DTGVSQNPRHKITKRGQNVTFRCDPISEHNRLYWYRQTLGQGPEFLTYFQNEAQLEKSRLLSDRFSAERPKGSFSTLEIQRTEQGDSAMYLCASSKRDSSYEQYFGPGTRLTVT.

This clonotype was counted ten times or more. This sequence joins TRBV9 and TRBJ2-1; a weak D match, TRBD2 (5 bases). CDR3 length equals 12 residues. Trimming shortened V by 1 base and J by 9 bases, and 8 bases separated the two germline ends. Germline V gene lookup returns CDR1 SGDLS and CDR2 YYNGEE. For the CDR3, the DNA is TGTGCCAGCAGCGTACTAGGAGGTGAGCAGTTCTTC. This encodes CASSVLGGEQFF.

This chain joins TRBV6-4 and TRBJ2-2; a weak D match, TRBD1 (6 bases). V was trimmed by 3 bases and J by 0 bases, leaving 8 bases between them. CDR1 MRHNA and CDR2 SNTAGT come from the germline V gene. This CDR3 region has 15 residues. The CDR3 bases are TGTGCCAGCAGTGAGGGGACAACGAACACCGGGGAGCTGTTTTTT. It encodes CASSEGTTNTGELFF.

This clonotype has just a few counts. The chain has TRBV20-1 and TRBJ2-7; TRBD2 aligns across 9 bases. Germline values: CDR1 DFQATT, CDR2 SNEGSKA (reference sequence). The length of the CDR3 is 18 residues. V shed 5 bases, J shed 2 bases, and the junction held 19 bases outside the gene matches. CDR3: CSASRIGGASGITYEQYF. The CDR3 DNA reads TGCAGTGCTTCCCGTATTGGGGGGGCTAGCGGGATCACCTACGAGCAGTACTTC.

The gene calls are TRBV20-1 and TRBJ2-7; D unresolved. In germline, CDR1 is DFQATT, CDR2 SNEGSKA (reference sequence). This CDR3 is built from 12 residues. Trimming pared 0 bases from V and 3 bases from J, leaving 6 bases between. CDR3 DNA sequence: TGCAGTGCTAGAGATCTGGGCTACGAGCAGTACTTC. Protein: CSARDLGYEQYF.

Ten or more counts support this clonotype. V is TRBV7-2 and J is TRBJ2-7; tentatively, D is TRBD1 or TRBD2 (6 bases each). Looked up from germline, CDR1 is SGHTA and CDR2 is FQGNSA. Trimming left V 2 bases short and J 3 bases short, with 11 bases between. CDR3 length equals 14 residues. For the CDR3, the DNA is TGTGCCAGCAGCTTAATCGGAGGGGGCTACGAGCAGTACTTC. It is translated as CASSLIGGGYEQYF. Full variable domain (remainder filled in from reference TRBV7-2 and TRBJ2-7): GAGVSQSPSNKVTEKGKDVELRCDPISGHTALYWYRQSLGQGLEFLIYFQGNSAPDKSGLPSDRFSAERTGGSVSTLTIQRTQQEDSAVYLCASSLIGGGYEQYFGPGTRLTVT.

This rearrangement joins TRBV7-9 to TRBJ2-1; no firm D call. The CDR3 extends over 11 amino acids. Germline CDR1 is SEHNR and CDR2 is FQNEAQ (reference sequence). V lost 5 bases and J lost 10, with 9 bases in between. Written as DNA, the CDR3 is TGTGCCAGCAGCCGGCAGTACGAGCAGTTCTTC. This gives the protein CASSRQYEQFF.

In regard to this clonotype: A much larger clone lies a single base off, so this may be a read error. The V call is TRBV12-3 or TRBV12-4, the J call TRBJ2-1, with 9 bases identical to TRBD1. This CDR3 is built from 15 residues. The CDR3 sequence: CASSPRQGENNEQLF. CDR3 in DNA: TGTGCCAGCAGTCCGAGACAGGGGGAAAACAATGAGCAGTTATTC.

Only a few counts were recorded for this clonotype. The V call is TRBV29-1, the J call TRBJ2-1; TRBD1 agrees at 9 bases. The V segment lost 1 base and the J segment 5 bases; nucleotides outside the gene matches: 3. The CDR3 is 14 residues long. Germline V gene data show CDR1 as SQVTM and CDR2 as ANQGSEA. CDR3 amino acids: CSVEGTGANNEQFF. The CDR3 bases are TGCAGCGTTGAAGGGACAGGGGCTAACAATGAGCAGTTCTTC.

The chain couples TRBV2 to TRBJ2-1; 9 nucleotides agree with TRBD2. Germline-derived CDR1 and CDR2 are SNHLY and FYNNEI. V trimming: 1 base; J trimming: 9 bases; junction bases outside the gene matches: 1. This CDR3 contains 13 residues. In DNA, the CDR3 is TGTGCCAGCAGTGAAGTTAGCGGGGGTGAGCAGTTCTTC. Translating gives CASSEVSGGEQFF.